The next 20 T cell receptor beta chains were all read from a single sample in a study of OX40 agonist ivuxolimab in advanced cancers. The assay was immunoSEQ multiplex PCR, and TCRdb's table has in-frame clones only and misses some. This sample has about 80,000 clones; 92% occur once, and the top ten carry about 9.4%. The sample consisted of CD4+ or CD8+ T cells sorted from blood, taken in a trial of the OX40 agonist ivuxolimab. The source of these receptors is an adult with an advanced solid tumor such as melanoma, head and neck, liver or kidney cancer.

This sequence joins TRBV9 and TRBJ2-6; D might be TRBD2 (5 bases). Germline lookup yields CDR1 SGDLS and CDR2 YYNGEE. V shed 0 bases and J shed 1 base, with 11 bases lying between them. The CDR3 totals 17 residues. The CDR3 protein is CASSVAGLVSGANVLTF. In DNA, the CDR3 is TGTGCCAGCAGCGTAGCCGGACTCGTTTCTGGGGCCAACGTCCTGACTTTC.

The chain uses TRBV29-1 and TRBJ2-2; D not certain. Germline V gene data show CDR1 as SQVTM and CDR2 as ANQGSEA. This CDR3 has 12 amino acids. The V end was cut by 4 bases, the J end by 6 bases, with 9 bases between. This chain's CDR3 is CSVVPPAGELFF. The CDR3 coding sequence is TGCAGCGTTGTTCCCCCAGCCGGGGAGCTGTTTTTT.

This chain connects TRBV9 to TRBJ2-2; 7 bases agree with TRBD1. The CDR3 has 15 amino acids. Germline V lookup: CDR1 SGDLS, CDR2 YYNGEE. J gave up 5 bases and V 3 bases, and 7 bases lay outside the gene matches. The CDR3 sequence: CASSARQGWTGELFF. CDR3 bases: TGTGCCAGCAGCGCGAGACAGGGATGGACCGGGGAGCTGTTTTTT.

This chain connects TRBV6-1 to TRBJ2-2; TRBD1 matches at 8 bases. The germline CDR1 and CDR2 sequences are MNHNS and SASEGT. V lost 6 bases to trimming and J lost 5 bases; unmatched junction nucleotides: 8. This CDR3 has 15 amino acids. The CDR3, as DNA: TGTGCCAGCAGATATTGGACAGGGCAAACCGGGGAGCTGTTTTTT. Translation: CASRYWTGQTGELFF.

The rearrangement links TRBV9 to TRBJ2-1; 8 bases align to TRBD2. This CDR3 has 17 amino acids. The ends lost 4 bases at V and 3 bases at J; junction bases unmatched: 12. Germline CDR1 is SGDLS and CDR2 is YYNGEE. CDR3 DNA sequence: TGTGCCAGCAGCCCCGACAGTGGGCGGGGGGTCTACAATGAGCAGTTCTTC. Protein: CASSPDSGRGVYNEQFF. Full variable domain (rest looked up from reference TRBV9 and TRBJ2-1): DSGVTQTPKHLITATGQRVTLRCSPRSGDLSVYWYQQSLDQGLQFLIQYYNGEERAKGNILERFSAQQFPDLHSELNLSSLELGDSALYFCASSPDSGRGVYNEQFFGPGTRLTVL.

To note about this clone: The same CDR3 arises from other DNA sequences in this sample as well. The CDR3 nucleotides read TGTGCCAGCAGTTTCGGAACAGATCAGCCCCAGCATTTT. Its translation: CASSFGTDQPQHF. V usage is TRBV27 and J usage is TRBJ1-5; D not certain. V was shortened by 3 bases and J by 5 bases, with 8 bases between the two germline ends. The germline V gene has CDR1 MNHEY and CDR2 SMNVEV (reference sequence). The CDR3 length is 13 residues.

V is TRBV27 and J is TRBJ2-3, with 9 bases fitting TRBD2. This CDR3 has 16 residues. Germline loops: CDR1 MNHEY, CDR2 SMNVEV (reference sequence). V trimming: 4 bases; J trimming: 2 bases; junction bases outside the gene matches: 7. As DNA, the CDR3 is TGTGCCAGCAGTTATTCTAGCGGGGATCACACAGATACGCAGTATTTT. Translated: CASSYSSGDHTDTQYF.

V and J are TRBV4-3 and TRBJ2-1; tentatively, D is TRBD2 (6 bases). Trimming took 0 bases from V and 2 from J, leaving 8 bases between them. The V gene's germline CDR1 is LGHNA and CDR2 YSLEER. This CDR3 spans 15 amino acids. CDR3 DNA: TGCGCCAGCAGCCAAGATAGCGGAGCCTACAATGAGCAGTTCTTC. Translated, it gives CASSQDSGAYNEQFF.

The V call is TRBV9, the J call TRBJ2-7, with D possibly matching TRBD2 (7 bases). Germline V gives CDR1 SGDLS, CDR2 YYNGEE. V shed 3 bases and J shed 2 bases, with 9 bases lying between them. This CDR3 region has 13 residues. CDR3 sequence: CASSEGGPYEQYF. CDR3 DNA: TGTGCCAGCAGCGAGGGGGGGCCCTACGAGCAGTACTTC. The whole variable domain, remainder taken from reference TRBV9 and TRBJ2-7, is DSGVTQTPKHLITATGQRVTLRCSPRSGDLSVYWYQQSLDQGLQFLIQYYNGEERAKGNILERFSAQQFPDLHSELNLSSLELGDSALYFCASSEGGPYEQYFGPGTRLTVT.

The V and J genes are TRBV6-5 and TRBJ2-7; D is unresolved. There are 13 residues in the CDR3. CDR1 is MNHEY, CDR2 SVGAGI, per germline. V was trimmed by 5 bases and J by 5 bases, leaving 13 bases between them. CDR3 sequence (DNA): TGTGCCAGCAGTCTTGGGTTGTTGGACGAGCAGTACTTC. Amino acids: CASSLGLLDEQYF.

This chain connects TRBV4-1 to TRBJ2-7, with D perhaps TRBD1 or TRBD2 (5 bases each). The V end lost 4 bases, the J end lost 7 bases, and 26 bases lay between the germline ends. CDR1 is MGHRA and CDR2 is YSYEKL in the germline V gene. This CDR3 spans 17 amino acids. The DNA for the CDR3 is TGCGCCAGCAGCCTAAGCGGTGGTGGGGGATTCGCATTAGAGCAGTACTTC. Its translation is CASSLSGGGGFALEQYF.

The chain uses TRBV9 and TRBJ2-3; 12 positions match TRBD2. The CDR3 spans 20 residues. Trimming took 0 bases from V and 3 from J; bases not matched to a gene: 14. Per the germline V gene, CDR1 is SGDLS and CDR2 is YYNGEE. CDR3 coding DNA: TGTGCCAGCAGCGTAGCTGGATCCGGGTCGACTAGCGGGAGAACAGATACGCAGTATTTT. Its protein product is CASSVAGSGSTSGRTDTQYF.

V gene TRBV7-9 combines with J gene TRBJ1-1; D gene ambiguous. CDR3 size: 13 residues. V shed 4 bases and J shed 0 bases, with 6 bases lying between them. CDR1 and CDR2 from the germline V gene are SEHNR and FQNEAQ (reference sequence). The CDR3 sequence: CASSSSVNTEAFF. As DNA, the CDR3 is TGTGCCAGCAGCTCTTCCGTGAACACTGAAGCTTTCTTT. Complete variable domain (other parts from reference TRBV7-9 and TRBJ1-1): DTGVSQNPRHKITKRGQNVTFRCDPISEHNRLYWYRQTLGQGPEFLTYFQNEAQLEKSRLLSDRFSAERPKGSFSTLEIQRTEQGDSAMYLCASSSSVNTEAFFGQGTRLTVV.

This clone appeared a single time. V gene TRBV7-9 combines with J gene TRBJ2-1, with 9 positions matching TRBD2. The germline gives CDR1 SEHNR, CDR2 FQNEAQ (reference sequence). CDR3 length: 13 amino acids. V dropped 8 bases and J dropped 4; count of bases not matched to a gene: 3. As DNA, the CDR3 is TGTGCCAGCGCGGGGGGGCCATACAATGAGCAGTTCTTC. Translated: CASAGGPYNEQFF. Looking up the rest from reference TRBV7-9 and TRBJ2-1 gives the full variable domain: DTGVSQNPRHKITKRGQNVTFRCDPISEHNRLYWYRQTLGQGPEFLTYFQNEAQLEKSRLLSDRFSAERPKGSFSTLEIQRTEQGDSAMYLCASAGGPYNEQFFGPGTRLTVL.

The chain uses TRBV4-2 and TRBJ1-3; a possible D gene is TRBD1 (6 bases). The CDR3 has 15 residues. The ends were cut back, 6 bases at V and 0 bases at J, with 12 bases in the middle. The germline V gene encodes CDR1 LGHNA and CDR2 YNFKEQ. CDR3 protein: CASSDTGTSGNTIYF. In DNA form, the CDR3 reads TGTGCCAGCAGTGATACAGGGACCTCTGGAAACACCATATATTTT.

The chain combines TRBV5-8 with TRBJ1-5, with no clear D. The V gene lost 1 base and the J gene lost 0 bases, with 17 bases spanning the gap. CDR3 length: 18 residues. CDR1 SGHTS and CDR2 YDEGEE come from the germline V gene. CDR3 residues: CASSLTVGQAGSNQPQHF. The CDR3 DNA follows: TGTGCCAGCAGCTTGACAGTCGGGCAGGCCGGTAGCAATCAGCCCCAGCATTTT.

The chain uses TRBV4-1 and TRBJ2-1; 11 bases are a match to TRBD2. Germline V gene sequence: CDR1 MGHRA, CDR2 YSYEKL. V shed 0 bases and J 4 bases; nucleotides not matched to a gene: 5. The CDR3 totals 17 residues. The CDR3 sequence is CASSQDMPSGGYNEQFF. CDR3 sequence (DNA): TGCGCCAGCAGCCAAGATATGCCTAGCGGGGGGTACAATGAGCAGTTCTTC.

The sample holds a few counts of this clone. The chain uses TRBV7-9 and TRBJ1-4; weak D call: TRBD1 (5 bases). V was shortened by 5 bases and J by 11 bases, with 15 bases between the two germline ends. The CDR3 is made up of 13 amino acids. Germline CDR1 is SEHNR and CDR2 is FQNEAQ (reference sequence). CDR3 nucleotide sequence: TGTGCCAGCAGCACCCACTTGGAGGGGAAACTGTTTTTT. This translates into CASSTHLEGKLFF.

V and J are TRBV5-1 and TRBJ2-3; 8 nucleotides agree with TRBD1. J gave up 2 bases and V 4 bases, and 6 bases lay outside the gene matches. The V gene's germline CDR1 is SGHRS and CDR2 YFSETQ. The CDR3 runs 15 residues. The CDR3 nucleotides read TGCGCCAGCAGCCATCCGGGACAGGACACAGATACGCAGTATTTT. This translates into CASSHPGQDTDTQYF.

A few counts support this clone. The V gene is TRBV27, the J gene TRBJ1-2; no clear D. This CDR3 contains 11 residues. V was clipped by 11 bases and J by 6 bases, with 13 bases between them. CDR1 MNHEY and CDR2 SMNVEV come from the germline V gene (reference sequence). CDR3 region: CAVREGDGYTF. For the CDR3, the DNA is TGTGCCGTCCGGGAGGGAGATGGCTACACCTTC.